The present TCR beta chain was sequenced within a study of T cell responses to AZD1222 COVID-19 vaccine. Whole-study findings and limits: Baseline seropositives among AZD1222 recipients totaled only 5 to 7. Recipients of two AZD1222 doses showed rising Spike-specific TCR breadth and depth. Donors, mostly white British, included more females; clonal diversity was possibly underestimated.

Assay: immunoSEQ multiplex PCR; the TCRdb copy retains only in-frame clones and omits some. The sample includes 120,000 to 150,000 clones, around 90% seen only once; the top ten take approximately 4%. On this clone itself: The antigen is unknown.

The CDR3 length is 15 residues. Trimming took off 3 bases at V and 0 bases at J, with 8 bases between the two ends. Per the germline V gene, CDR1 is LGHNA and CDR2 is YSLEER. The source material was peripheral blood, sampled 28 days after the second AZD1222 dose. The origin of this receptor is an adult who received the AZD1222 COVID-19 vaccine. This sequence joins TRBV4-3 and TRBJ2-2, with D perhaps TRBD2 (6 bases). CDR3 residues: CASSHAGPNTGELFF. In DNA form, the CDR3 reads TGCGCCAGCAGCCATGCGGGACCGAACACCGGGGAGCTGTTTTTT.